The next 19 T cell receptor beta chains were all read from a single sample in a study of cytomegalovirus exposure and HLA in healthy donors (dated by TCRdb to the late 2010s). The method behind the library was the immunoSEQ multiplex PCR assay. The multiplex PCR relied on a mix of 60 forward primers for TCR Vbeta segments and 13 reverse primers for TCR Jbeta segments. TCRdb provides this immuneACCESS table in a form limited to in-frame rearrangements. Some clones are lacking; in checked studies, under half of them reflect an unresolved V gene, and why the rest are absent is not known. Recorded for this sample are 84,000 or so clones; around four fifths of them occurred a single time. Together, the top ten hold 1.4% of the sample. Sequencing was done on a sample of PBMCs. Receptors originate from a male donor in good health and CMV-seronegative.

This clone was counted a single time. The rearrangement links TRBV6-5 to TRBJ1-4; 8 bases match TRBD1. The germline V gene has CDR1 MNHEY and CDR2 SVGAGI. This CDR3 is built from 13 residues. The trim removed 7 bases at V and 8 bases at J, leaving 6 bases unmatched. The CDR3 region is CASTRQGREKLFF. The CDR3 DNA is TGTGCCAGCACACGACAGGGGCGGGAAAAACTGTTTTTT.

The chain is built from TRBV28 and TRBJ2-7; TRBD1 agrees at 9 bases. The V gene end was trimmed by 6 bases and the J gene end by 2 bases; junction bases not matched to a gene: 11. In germline, CDR1 is MDHEN, CDR2 SYDVKM. The CDR3 runs 16 residues. CDR3 in DNA: TGTGCCAGCAGCCTCCCCCGGGACAGGGAGACCTACGAGCAGTACTTC. The encoded protein is CASSLPRDRETYEQYF.

The chain couples TRBV28 to TRBJ2-3; D perhaps matches TRBD1 (6 bases). In germline, CDR1 is MDHEN, CDR2 SYDVKM. V lost 8 bases to trimming and J lost 4 bases, with 25 bases between them. This CDR3 is 17 amino acids long. The DNA of the CDR3 is TGTGCCAGCCAAAATTCCCTCAGGGGTAGGGAGTCAGATACGCAGTATTTT. Amino acid sequence: CASQNSLRGRESDTQYF.

This clone appeared once. This chain joins TRBV4-3 and TRBJ2-2, with D hard to call. The CDR3 is 15 residues long. V shed 0 bases and J shed 2 bases, with 7 bases lying between them. Germline V CDR1 and CDR2: LGHNA, YSLEER. For the CDR3, the DNA is TGCGCCAGCAGCCAAGATGTGAGAAACACCGGGGAGCTGTTTTTT. Residues: CASSQDVRNTGELFF.

This clone was seen once. The chain uses TRBV27 and TRBJ2-3; D possibly corresponds to TRBD2 (5 bases). Germline V gene sequence: CDR1 MNHEY, CDR2 SMNVEV (reference sequence). Trimming left V 7 bases short and J 1 base short, with 9 bases between. The CDR3 spans 13 residues. CDR3 loop: CASTWRGTDTQYF. The CDR3 DNA follows: TGTGCCAGCACCTGGCGGGGCACAGATACGCAGTATTTT.

The genes are TRBV5-6 and TRBJ2-7, with D perhaps matching TRBD1 (6 bases). This CDR3 is 16 amino acids long. V gave up 6 bases and J gave up 4 bases, with 23 bases separating them. CDR1 SGHDT and CDR2 YYEEEE come from the germline V gene. The CDR3: CASTRGLQGQPYEQYF. The CDR3 DNA follows: TGTGCCAGCACCAGAGGCCTACAGGGCCAGCCTTACGAGCAGTACTTC.

This clone showed up just a few times. The chain recombines TRBV6-5 with TRBJ1-6; unclear D gene. The V end was cut by 6 bases, the J end by 8 bases, with 8 bases between. Per germline, CDR1 MNHEY and CDR2 SVGAGI. The CDR3 is 12 amino acids. The CDR3 loop is CASRKRDSPLHF. CDR3 bases: TGTGCCAGCAGGAAAAGAGATTCACCCCTCCACTTT.

This rearrangement joins TRBV28 to TRBJ1-1; TRBD1 matches 9 bases. The CDR3 covers 14 residues. The junction had 7 bases not matched to a gene; V was cut back by 6 bases and J by 5 bases. The V gene's germline CDR1 is MDHEN and CDR2 SYDVKM. CDR3 coding DNA: TGTGCCAGCAGGGGACAGGGAGGAGGGACTGAAGCTTTCTTT. Translation gives CASRGQGGGTEAFF.

The V call is TRBV5-1, the J call TRBJ1-1; 9 bases agree with TRBD1. Germline V CDR1 and CDR2: SGHRS, YFSETQ. J lost 4 bases, V lost 3 bases, and 10 bases had no gene match. The CDR3 is made up of 16 amino acids. CDR3 bases: TGCGCCAGCAGCTCGGGGGACAGGGCTCGTTTCACTGAAGCTTTCTTT. This sequence encodes CASSSGDRARFTEAFF.

V and J are TRBV10-3 and TRBJ2-1; 15 bases match TRBD2. Looked up from germline, CDR1 is ENHRY and CDR2 is SYGVKD. V was pared by 5 bases and J by 7 bases, with 3 bases of the junction left unmatched. This CDR3 region has 15 residues. DNA for the CDR3: TGTGCCATCAGTTCAGGACTAGCGGGAGGGAATGAGCAGTTCTTC. Protein product: CAISSGLAGGNEQFF.

The V and J genes are TRBV7-2 and TRBJ2-7; TRBD2 matches 9 bases. Trimming took 5 bases from V and 4 from J; bases not matched to a gene: 12. CDR1 is SGHTA and CDR2 is FQGNSA in the germline V gene. The CDR3 totals 16 residues. CDR3 nucleotides: TGTGCCAGCAGCCAGGCCGGCGGGGGGGCTCGGTACGAGCAGTACTTC. This encodes CASSQAGGGARYEQYF.

The J gene is TRBJ1-1, the V gene TRBV6-5; no firm D call. V dropped 4 bases and J dropped 0 bases, with 9 bases sitting between them. The germline V gene encodes CDR1 MNHEY and CDR2 SVGAGI. This CDR3 comprises 14 residues. CDR3 sequence: CASSSPGMNTEAFF. The CDR3, as DNA: TGTGCCAGCAGTTCCCCGGGGATGAACACTGAAGCTTTCTTT.

The chain carries TRBV5-1 and TRBJ2-2; 8 bases map to TRBD2. CDR1 and CDR2 from the germline V gene are SGHRS and YFSETQ. V lost 0 bases and J lost 0; bases outside the gene matches: 1. The CDR3 spans 16 residues. Here the CDR3 reads CASSLGLATNTGELFF. CDR3 DNA sequence: TGCGCCAGCAGCTTGGGACTAGCGACGAACACCGGGGAGCTGTTTTTT.

This rearrangement joins TRBV4-3 to TRBJ2-7, with TRBD2 matching 7 bases. The ends lost 1 base at V and 0 bases at J; junction bases unmatched: 6. The CDR3 loop spans 16 amino acids. The V gene's germline CDR1 is LGHNA and CDR2 YSLEER. This chain's CDR3 is CASSQAGGSYSYEQYF. CDR3 DNA sequence: TGCGCCAGCAGCCAAGCCGGGGGGAGTTACTCCTACGAGCAGTACTTC.

In its sample, this clone was seen once. V and J are TRBV4-1 and TRBJ2-5; 10 positions agree with TRBD2. V shed 4 bases, J shed 4 bases, and the junction held 9 bases outside the gene matches. CDR1 MGHRA and CDR2 YSYEKL come from the germline V gene. The CDR3 spans 16 residues. The CDR3 region has the DNA TGCGCCAGCAGCCCCTCGGGAGCGGGGGGGATAGAGACCCAGTACTTC. Translation gives CASSPSGAGGIETQYF.

The chain couples TRBV7-9 to TRBJ1-5; no clear D gene. Germline CDR1 reads SEHNR; CDR2 reads FQNEAQ (reference sequence). Trimming pared 5 bases from V and 0 bases from J, leaving 5 bases between. The CDR3 is 13 amino acids. This chain's CDR3 is CASSPNSNQPQHF. Written as DNA, the CDR3 is TGTGCCAGCAGCCCAAATAGCAATCAGCCCCAGCATTTT.

This chain links TRBV28 with TRBJ1-5, with 12 bases matching TRBD1. V was pared by 4 bases and J by 6 bases, with 4 bases of the junction left unmatched. The V gene's germline CDR1 is MDHEN and CDR2 SYDVKM. The CDR3 extends over 15 amino acids. The CDR3 bases are TGTGCCAGCAGTTCGGGGACAGGGGGCATTCAGCCCCAGCATTTT. Translation: CASSSGTGGIQPQHF.

This clone has just a few counts. The rearrangement links TRBV11-2 to TRBJ2-5, with 9 positions matching TRBD2. The CDR3 loop spans 15 amino acids. V shed 2 bases and J 2 bases; nucleotides not matched to a gene: 3. CDR1 SGHAT and CDR2 FQNNGV come from the germline V gene. The CDR3 spells CASSLPTSGQETQYF. CDR3 bases: TGTGCCAGCAGCTTACCCACTAGCGGGCAAGAGACCCAGTACTTC.

This chain connects TRBV7-8 to TRBJ1-4; a possible D gene is TRBD1 (5 bases). The germline V gene has CDR1 SGHVS and CDR2 FQNEAQ. V was clipped by 0 bases and J by 7 bases, with 12 bases between them. CDR3 length equals 15 residues. The CDR3 sequence: CASSLAAGGSEKLFF. The CDR3 nucleotides are TGTGCCAGCAGCTTAGCGGCGGGGGGAAGTGAAAAACTGTTTTTT.